What follows describes a single T cell receptor (beta chain). Antigen: not known. Trimming cost V 5 bases and J 5 bases, with 21 bases left between them. This CDR3 spans 16 amino acids. CDR1 and CDR2 (germline): LNHDA, SQIVND (reference sequence). TCRdb keeps only in-frame clones here, not all; method: immunoSEQ multiplex PCR. The sample carries about 400,000 clones, 92% recorded once. This entry belongs to a study of Ad26.COV2.S vaccination and SARS-CoV-2 variants. Background on the study: This donor came from the COV1001 trial of Ad26.COV2.S. Ad26.COV2.S was injected intramuscularly once or twice, 56 days apart.

Findings and limits, study-wide: Analyses of TCR breadth and depth may have underestimated total T cell responses.

Regarding treatment: around 19 received Ad26.COV2.S at low or high dose, single or two shots; about five received placebo; per-sample allocation not given. Following the first vaccine or placebo injection, samples were taken on day 63. An adult of 18-55 years in Boston served as donor. The source is a person between 18 and 65 years old who received the Ad26.COV2.S COVID-19 vaccine or a placebo. J is TRBJ1-1 and V is TRBV19; D may be TRBD1 (5 bases). Sequences were derived from peripheral blood, sampled in a trial of Ad26.COV2.S vaccine versus placebo. For the CDR3, the DNA is TGTGCCAGTAGTTGGGGGTCTGGGAGGGGAGGGACTGAAGCTTTCTTT. Translation: CASSWGSGRGGTEAFF.